These 13 T cell receptor beta chains came from one sample sequenced in a study of post-analysis software for immune sequencing data. These receptors' antigens are unknown. Study-wide findings and caveats: Patients used about 5 TRBV segments, including TRBV5-6, TRBV5-1 and TRBV20-1, more often than controls.

Unique molecular identifiers were present in the TCR beta cDNA libraries. One entry per CDR3 protein results from TCRdb running MiXCR on the PCR reads. The table lists approximately 730,000 distinct CDR3 sequences, 35% to 55% of them singletons. The source material was blood. The receptors were sampled from a girl aged 10 to 17 with multiple sclerosis.

The chain joins TRBV27 to TRBJ2-1; 8 nucleotides agree with TRBD2. V trimming: 7 bases; J trimming: 0 bases; junction bases outside the gene matches: 2. The CDR3 runs 14 residues. Germline V lookup: CDR1 MNHEY, CDR2 SMNVEV (reference sequence). CDR3 DNA sequence: TGTGCCAGCAATCGGGGGGGCTCCTACAATGAGCAGTTCTTC. This gives the protein CASNRGGSYNEQFF.

The gene calls are TRBV29-1 and TRBJ1-4; TRBD1 might be the D (6 bases). The germline V gene encodes CDR1 SQVTM and CDR2 ANQGSEA. This CDR3 is built from 11 residues. V shed 3 bases and J shed 8 bases, with 7 bases lying between them. CDR3 sequence (DNA): TGCAGCGTTGACAGGGGAGAAAAACTGTTTTTT. Protein: CSVDRGEKLFF.

V usage is TRBV20-1 and J usage is TRBJ2-1; 14 bases agree with TRBD2. The CDR3 has 17 residues. Unmatched junction bases numbered 11, after V lost 6 bases and J lost 4 bases. Per the germline V gene, CDR1 is DFQATT and CDR2 is SNEGSKA (reference sequence). CDR3 in DNA: TGCAGTGCCAATTCCGGGACTAGCGGGAGAGGGTACAATGAGCAGTTCTTC. Its translation is CSANSGTSGRGYNEQFF.

The chain joins TRBV6-5 to TRBJ2-2; D uncertain. V shed 0 bases and J shed 5 bases, with 13 bases lying between them. Germline V gene sequence: CDR1 MNHEY, CDR2 SVGAGI. The CDR3 extends over 16 amino acids. The chain's CDR3 is CASSYSDRVNTGELFF. The DNA of the CDR3 is TGTGCCAGCAGTTACTCAGACCGAGTTAATACCGGGGAGCTGTTTTTT.

This chain connects TRBV20-1 to TRBJ2-7; TRBD1 aligns across 9 bases. The CDR3 runs to 14 residues. V was pared by 6 bases and J by 5 bases, with 11 bases of the junction left unmatched. Per germline, CDR1 DFQATT and CDR2 SNEGSKA (reference sequence). The CDR3 sequence: CSADRDRVGHEQYF. In nucleotides, the CDR3 is TGCAGTGCAGATCGGGACAGGGTTGGCCACGAGCAGTACTTC.

The gene calls are TRBV24-1 and TRBJ2-7, with 7 bases lining up with TRBD1. CDR3 length: 15 residues. Germline CDR1 is KGHDR and CDR2 is SFDVKD. With V trimmed by 5 bases and J by 5 bases, 11 bases remained unmatched. CDR3 amino acids: CATSGPGTEAHEQYF. In nucleotides, the CDR3 is TGTGCCACCAGTGGACCCGGGACAGAAGCCCACGAGCAGTACTTC.

This chain joins TRBV4-2 and TRBJ2-5; D is unclear. The germline gives CDR1 LGHNA, CDR2 YNFKEQ. The V end lost 0 bases, the J end lost 0 bases, and 11 bases lay between the germline ends. The CDR3 has 16 residues. This CDR3 is CASSQERSRNQETQYF. Written as DNA, the CDR3 is TGTGCCAGCAGCCAAGAACGAAGTCGGAACCAAGAGACCCAGTACTTC.

Notes on this clonotype: One end of the junction does not line up with germline, which may come from a read error. The chain combines TRBV7-2 with TRBJ2-7; D tentatively fits TRBD1 or TRBD2 (5 bases each). The CDR3 consists of 13 residues. The germline CDR1 and CDR2 sequences are SGHTA and FQGNSA. CDR3 loop: CAGSLVRGYEQYF. The CDR3 DNA follows: TGTGCCGGCAGCTTAGTGAGGGGCTACGAGCAGTACTTC.

V gene TRBV13 combines with J gene TRBJ2-3; tentatively, D is TRBD2 (5 bases). Germline lookup yields CDR1 PRHDT and CDR2 FYEKMQ (reference sequence). This CDR3 is 16 amino acids long. Trimming took 1 base from V and 6 from J, leaving 17 bases between them. The CDR3 bases are TGTGCCAGCAGCTTAGCCCGGCAGTTGGGGAGCGATACGCAGTATTTT. It translates to CASSLARQLGSDTQYF. Based on the CDR3 plus reference TRBV13 and TRBJ2-3, the full variable domain is AAGVIQSPRHLIKEKRETATLKCYPIPRHDTVYWYQQGPGQDPQFLISFYEKMQSDKGSIPDRFSAQQFSDYHSELNMSSLELGDSALYFCASSLARQLGSDTQYFGPGTRLTVL.

This chain uses TRBV21-1 with TRBJ2-4; the table's D call TRBD1 went unverified against the DNA. TRBV21-1 is labeled a pseudogene. The CDR3 covers 19 residues. The CDR3 region has the DNA TGTGCCAGCAGCAAAACCACCAGGGACAGGGCCATTGCCAAAAACATTCAGTACTTC. Its protein is CASSKTTRDRAIAKNIQYF.

The J gene is TRBJ2-2, the V gene TRBV6-6, with 7 nucleotides matching TRBD1. After removal of 6 bases from V and 3 bases from J, the junction contained 7 bases not matched to a gene. The CDR3 totals 15 residues. Germline values: CDR1 MNHNY, CDR2 SVGAGI (reference sequence). CDR3 in DNA: TGTGCCAGCAGCCGAACAGGGGAGTACACCGGGGAGCTGTTTTTT. Translating gives CASSRTGEYTGELFF.

The rearrangement joins TRBV29-1 to TRBJ2-1; D is uncertain. V dropped 3 bases and J dropped 9 bases, with 12 bases sitting between them. There are 12 residues in the CDR3. Germline V lookup: CDR1 SQVTM, CDR2 ANQGSEA. The CDR3 reads CSVDISIGEQFF. CDR3 in DNA: TGCAGCGTTGATATCAGTATCGGTGAGCAGTTCTTC.

Here the CDR3 reads CASSYEGQPFPYEQYF. The CDR3 coding sequence is TGTGCCAGCAGTTATGAAGGACAGCCCTTTCCCTACGAGCAGTACTTC. The V call is TRBV6-5, the J call TRBJ2-4, with D possibly matching TRBD1 (6 bases). Judging by the DNA end, TRBJ2-7 fits better; the J call may be wrong. This CDR3 has 16 residues. The germline CDR1 and CDR2 sequences are MNHEY and SVGAGI.